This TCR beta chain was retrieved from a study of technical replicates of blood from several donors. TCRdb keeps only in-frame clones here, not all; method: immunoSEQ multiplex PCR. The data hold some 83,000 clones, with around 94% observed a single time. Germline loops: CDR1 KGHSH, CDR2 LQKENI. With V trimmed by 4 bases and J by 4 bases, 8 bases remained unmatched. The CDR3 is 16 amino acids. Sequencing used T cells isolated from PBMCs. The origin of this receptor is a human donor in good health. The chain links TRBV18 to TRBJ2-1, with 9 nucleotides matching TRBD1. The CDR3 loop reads CASSLQPGQGYNEQFF. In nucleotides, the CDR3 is TGTGCCAGCTCACTCCAACCTGGACAGGGGTACAATGAGCAGTTCTTC.